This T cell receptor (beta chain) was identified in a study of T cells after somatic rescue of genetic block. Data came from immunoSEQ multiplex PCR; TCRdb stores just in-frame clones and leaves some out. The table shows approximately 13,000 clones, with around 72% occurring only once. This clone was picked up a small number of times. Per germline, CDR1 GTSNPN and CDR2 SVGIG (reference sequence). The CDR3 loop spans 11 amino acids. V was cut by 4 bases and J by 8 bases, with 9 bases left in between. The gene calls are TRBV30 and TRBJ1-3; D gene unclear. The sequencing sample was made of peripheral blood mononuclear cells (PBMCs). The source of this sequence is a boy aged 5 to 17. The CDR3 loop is CAWTFGYTIYF. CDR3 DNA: TGTGCCTGGACGTTCGGATACACCATATATTTT.